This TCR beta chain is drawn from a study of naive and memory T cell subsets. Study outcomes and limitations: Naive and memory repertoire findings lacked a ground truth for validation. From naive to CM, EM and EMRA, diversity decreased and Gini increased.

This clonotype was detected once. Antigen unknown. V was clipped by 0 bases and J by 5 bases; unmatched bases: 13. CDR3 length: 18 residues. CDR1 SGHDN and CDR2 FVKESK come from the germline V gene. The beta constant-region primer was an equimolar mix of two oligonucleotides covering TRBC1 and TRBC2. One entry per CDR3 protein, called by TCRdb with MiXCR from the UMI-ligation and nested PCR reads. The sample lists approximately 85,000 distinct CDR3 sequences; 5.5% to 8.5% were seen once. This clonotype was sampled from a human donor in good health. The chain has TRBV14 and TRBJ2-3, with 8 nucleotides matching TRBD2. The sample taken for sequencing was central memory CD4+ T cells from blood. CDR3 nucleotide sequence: TGTGCCAGCAGCCAAGATCCCGGGACTAGGGGGGCTAGAGATACGCAGTATTTT. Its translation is CASSQDPGTRGARDTQYF.